The 29 T cell receptor beta chains below all came from one sample that was sequenced in a study of T cells in localized non-small cell lung cancer (dated by TCRdb to 2020 to 2022). Receptors were amplified or captured by the immunoSEQ multiplex PCR assay. TCRdb retrieved this table from immuneACCESS and kept in-frame rearrangements only. Not all clones are present; in checked studies, unresolved V genes account for under half, and no reason is known for the remainder. The sample table holds 100,000 to 150,000 clones, of which 89% were seen once. The top ten clonotypes cover around 1.7% of the sample. This specimen was peripheral blood, taken before any cancer treatment. These receptors were obtained from a female donor of 60 years or more with stage I lung adenocarcinoma.

The J gene is TRBJ2-7, the V gene TRBV5-4; 7 bases agree with TRBD2. V lost 0 bases and J lost 3; bases outside the gene matches: 6. The CDR3 is 15 amino acids. From germline, CDR1 is SGHNT and CDR2 YYREEE (reference sequence). CDR3 sequence: CASSLEAGVGYEQYF. The CDR3 DNA follows: TGTGCCAGCAGCTTGGAGGCGGGAGTCGGCTACGAGCAGTACTTC.

The J gene is TRBJ2-4, the V gene TRBV13; TRBD2 agrees at 12 bases. The CDR3 consists of 13 residues. The J segment lost 16 bases and the V segment lost 8 bases, leaving 12 bases of the junction unmatched. CDR1 PRHDT and CDR2 FYEKMQ come from the germline V gene (reference sequence). CDR3 DNA: TGTGCCAGCCTCCGGGGAACTAGCGGGAGGACATACTTC. Residues: CASLRGTSGRTYF.

This chain connects TRBV29-1 to TRBJ2-4; D unresolved. The CDR3 is 15 amino acids. The V gene lost 2 bases and the J gene lost 3 bases, with 14 bases spanning the gap. CDR1 and CDR2 (germline): SQVTM, ANQGSEA. The CDR3 is CSVELREELKNIQYF. The CDR3 nucleotides read TGCAGCGTTGAACTCCGAGAGGAACTCAAAAACATTCAGTACTTC.

The V gene is TRBV18, the J gene TRBJ2-5, with TRBD2 as a possible D gene (5 bases). Per germline, CDR1 KGHSH and CDR2 LQKENI. There are 15 residues in the CDR3. Trimming shortened V by 3 bases and J by 1 base, and 12 bases separated the two germline ends. CDR3 nucleotides: TGTGCCAGCTCACCCCTCTCGGGATTCCAAGAGACCCAGTACTTC. It encodes CASSPLSGFQETQYF.

V and J are TRBV28 and TRBJ2-1; the match to TRBD1 covers 10 bases. The V segment lost 6 bases and the J segment 9 bases; nucleotides outside the gene matches: 11. Germline CDR1 MDHEN, CDR2 SYDVKM. CDR3 length equals 15 residues. The CDR3 nucleotides are TGTGCCAGCAGCCCTCCCGGGACAGGGGCACGTGAGCAGTTCTTC. As protein: CASSPPGTGAREQFF.

The rearrangement joins TRBV7-9 to TRBJ2-7; D not certain. In germline, CDR1 is SEHNR, CDR2 FQNEAQ (reference sequence). V was shortened by 2 bases and J by 6 bases, with 11 bases between the two germline ends. This CDR3 is built from 13 residues. The CDR3 is CASSLMISAEQYF. For the CDR3, the DNA is TGTGCCAGCAGCTTAATGATAAGCGCCGAGCAGTACTTC.

The chain recombines TRBV10-1 with TRBJ2-7; D ambiguous. The CDR3 sequence is 14 residues long. V lost 0 bases and J lost 2, with 8 bases in between. Per germline, CDR1 WNHNN and CDR2 SYGVQD (reference sequence). The CDR3 region has the DNA TGCGCCAGCAGTGAGTCAACGGATACCTACGAGCAGTACTTC. The encoded protein is CASSESTDTYEQYF.

The V call is TRBV4-1, the J call TRBJ1-2; TRBD1 is a possible D gene (6 bases). CDR3 length equals 15 residues. Trimming left V 2 bases short and J 4 bases short, with 14 bases between. Germline CDR1 is MGHRA and CDR2 is YSYEKL. The CDR3 DNA is TGCGCCAGCAGCCAAATACAGGGTTCAATCTATGGCTACACCTTC. The encoded protein is CASSQIQGSIYGYTF.

The chain combines TRBV6-1 with TRBJ2-7, with a weak D call TRBD2 (5 bases). CDR3 size: 13 residues. Trimming cost V 3 bases and J 3 bases, with 9 bases left between them. Looked up from germline, CDR1 is MNHNS and CDR2 is SASEGT. CDR3 bases: TGTGCCAGCAGTGAGATGGGAGACTACGAGCAGTACTTC. The encoded protein is CASSEMGDYEQYF.

The chain recombines TRBV5-1 with TRBJ2-3; D unclear. Trimming pared 0 bases from V and 3 bases from J, leaving 11 bases between. The CDR3 covers 15 residues. Germline assignment: CDR1 SGHRS and CDR2 YFSETQ. The CDR3: CASSLAGSFTDTQYF. The CDR3 bases are TGCGCCAGCAGCTTGGCCGGGTCGTTTACAGATACGCAGTATTTT.

The chain joins TRBV12-5 to TRBJ2-1, with 8 bases aligning to TRBD2. Germline CDR1 and CDR2: LGHNT and FRNRAP. This CDR3 spans 14 amino acids. V shed 4 bases and J 13 bases; nucleotides not matched to a gene: 12. The CDR3: CASGSDPGGVRQFF. The CDR3, as DNA: TGTGCTAGTGGTTCGGACCCGGGGGGGGTGAGACAGTTCTTC.

The table lists this clone with a count of one. The chain employs TRBV28 and TRBJ1-5; TRBD1 matches 9 bases. CDR3 length: 13 amino acids. Germline-derived CDR1 and CDR2 are MDHEN and SYDVKM. With V trimmed by 4 bases and J by 5 bases, 0 bases remained unmatched. The CDR3 loop is CASSWDRDQPQHF. DNA of the CDR3: TGTGCCAGCAGTTGGGACAGGGATCAGCCCCAGCATTTT.

In DNA form, the CDR3 reads TGTGCCAGCAGCTTTTTTAGGGGCGGAGAGACCCAGTACTTC. Protein sequence: CASSFFRGGETQYF. The V and J genes are TRBV5-6 and TRBJ2-5; TRBD1 might be the D (5 bases). Looked up from germline, CDR1 is SGHDT and CDR2 is YYEEEE. The CDR3 covers 14 residues. V lost 2 bases and J 4 bases, leaving 12 bases between the germline ends.

This chain joins TRBV29-1 and TRBJ2-7, with D possibly matching TRBD1 (6 bases). V was shortened by 7 bases and J by 6 bases, with 16 bases between the two germline ends. The CDR3 loop spans 12 amino acids. CDR1 and CDR2 from the germline V gene are SQVTM and ANQGSEA. In nucleotides, the CDR3 is TGCAGCGCGGGTGGGGCAGGGGCCGAGCAGTACTTC. Encoded protein: CSAGGAGAEQYF.

This chain links TRBV5-5 with TRBJ1-1; 8 bases align to TRBD1. Germline values: CDR1 SGHKS, CDR2 YYEKEE (reference sequence). CDR3 length: 14 residues. V gave up 2 bases and J gave up 1 base; unmatched junction bases: 1. The CDR3 loop is CASSLQGGNTEAFF. The CDR3 DNA is TGTGCCAGCAGCTTACAGGGGGGGAACACTGAAGCTTTCTTT.

This chain links TRBV28 with TRBJ2-1; TRBD2 agrees at 9 bases. Germline V lookup: CDR1 MDHEN, CDR2 SYDVKM. The V segment lost 1 base and the J segment 9 bases; nucleotides outside the gene matches: 10. The CDR3 loop spans 16 amino acids. The CDR3: CASSLSSGTSLGEQFF. CDR3 DNA: TGTGCCAGCAGTTTATCCTCCGGGACTAGCTTGGGTGAGCAGTTCTTC.

As regards this clone: The junction and the germline gene differ at one end; a read error may be behind it. V usage is TRBV11-2 and J usage is TRBJ2-4, with a possible D match to TRBD2 (5 bases). CDR3 length: 13 amino acids. Germline V gene lookup returns CDR1 SGHAT and CDR2 FQNNGV. The CDR3: CASSLGERRSVDF. As DNA, the CDR3 is TGTGCCAGCAGCTTAGGGGAGAGGAGGTCGGTCGACTTC.

The chain has TRBV5-1 and TRBJ1-2, with TRBD1 as a possible D gene (5 bases). V lost 1 base and J 7 bases, leaving 11 bases between the germline ends. In germline, CDR1 is SGHRS, CDR2 YFSETQ. The length of the CDR3 is 13 residues. DNA for the CDR3: TGCGCCAGCAGCTTGTTAGAGGGGATTGGCTACACCTTC. This gives the protein CASSLLEGIGYTF.

This clone was observed once. The chain is built from TRBV4-1 and TRBJ1-1; D gene ambiguous. The germline CDR1 and CDR2 sequences are MGHRA and YSYEKL. CDR3 length: 15 amino acids. V was trimmed by 0 bases and J by 0 bases, leaving 8 bases between them. DNA for the CDR3: TGCGCCAGCAGCCAAGAGTCATCATTGAACACTGAAGCTTTCTTT. This gives the protein CASSQESSLNTEAFF.

This clone was counted only a few times. The chain joins TRBV6-6 to TRBJ1-2; D call uncertain. This CDR3 has 14 amino acids. Germline assignment: CDR1 MNHNY and CDR2 SVGAGI (reference sequence). Trimming stripped 2 bases from V and 4 bases from J, with 11 bases between. CDR3 residues: CASSYDTLAYGYTF. The CDR3 nucleotides are TGTGCCAGCAGTTACGACACATTGGCCTATGGCTACACCTTC.

This chain's CDR3 is CASSTGQGANNEQFF. The CDR3 nucleotides read TGCGCCAGCAGTACGGGACAGGGGGCGAACAATGAGCAGTTCTTC. This sequence joins TRBV10-1 and TRBJ2-1, with 12 bases identical to TRBD1. V was pared by 5 bases and J by 5 bases, with 4 bases of the junction left unmatched. There are 15 residues in the CDR3. Germline CDR1 reads WNHNN; CDR2 reads SYGVQD (reference sequence).

The V call is TRBV2, the J call TRBJ2-3, with TRBD2 matching over 7 bases. V was clipped by 8 bases and J by 5 bases; unmatched bases: 13. The germline V gene has CDR1 SNHLY and CDR2 FYNNEI. The CDR3 loop spans 15 amino acids. The CDR3 DNA reads as TGTGCCAGCGGGGTCCCTAGCGGTGGGGGAGATACGCAGTATTTT. It yields the protein CASGVPSGGGDTQYF.

The V call is TRBV7-3, the J call TRBJ1-1; no clear D. This CDR3 contains 13 residues. Germline CDR1 SGHTA, CDR2 FQGTGA. The V end was cut by 4 bases, the J end by 3 bases, with 9 bases between. The chain's CDR3 is CASSSRLDTEAFF. The DNA for the CDR3 is TGTGCCAGCAGCTCCAGGCTGGACACTGAAGCTTTCTTT.

This sequence joins TRBV28 and TRBJ2-2; 8 bases align to TRBD2. The germline V gene encodes CDR1 MDHEN and CDR2 SYDVKM. V was clipped by 6 bases and J by 7 bases; unmatched bases: 7. The CDR3 length is 14 residues. In DNA, the CDR3 is TGTGCCAGCAGCACGAGCGGGAGATTCGGGGAGCTGTTTTTT. This translates into CASSTSGRFGELFF.

The chain joins TRBV29-1 to TRBJ1-2; D is uncertain. This CDR3 is 11 amino acids long. V dropped 3 bases and J dropped 4 bases, with 6 bases sitting between them. Per germline, CDR1 SQVTM and CDR2 ANQGSEA. CDR3 in DNA: TGCAGCGTTGACGGGGTCTATGGCTACACCTTC. Its translation is CSVDGVYGYTF.

The CDR3 spells CASSIYGYTF. For the CDR3, the DNA is TGTGCCAGCAGTATCTATGGCTACACCTTC. The chain employs TRBV2 and TRBJ1-2; D call uncertain. Trimming took 5 bases from V and 4 from J, leaving 2 bases between them. Germline CDR1 reads SNHLY; CDR2 reads FYNNEI. The CDR3 covers 10 residues.

The chain recombines TRBV5-4 with TRBJ2-7; D tentatively reads TRBD1 or TRBD2 (5 bases each). CDR1 is SGHNT, CDR2 YYREEE, per germline (reference sequence). Trimming cost V 5 bases and J 6 bases, with 18 bases left between them. This CDR3 has 14 amino acids. The CDR3 DNA reads as TGTGCCAGCAGACCGGGACCAGGAGGTCCCGAGCAGTACTTC. Protein sequence: CASRPGPGGPEQYF.

The chain is built from TRBV7-9 and TRBJ2-7; D assignment may be TRBD1 or TRBD2 (5 bases each). Germline CDR1 reads SEHNR; CDR2 reads FQNEAQ (reference sequence). V was cut by 5 bases and J by 3 bases, with 11 bases left in between. This CDR3 spans 13 amino acids. The CDR3 nucleotides read TGTGCCAGCAGCCGGGACCCAGGCTACGAGCAGTACTTC. This codes for CASSRDPGYEQYF.

The chain is built from TRBV29-1 and TRBJ2-1; TRBD2 is a possible D gene (6 bases). Trimming took 6 bases from V and 13 from J, leaving 16 bases between them. The CDR3 contains 11 residues. Looked up from germline, CDR1 is SQVTM and CDR2 is ANQGSEA. CDR3 sequence: CSVSLADTQFF. The CDR3, as DNA: TGCAGCGTCTCACTAGCAGATACACAGTTCTTC.